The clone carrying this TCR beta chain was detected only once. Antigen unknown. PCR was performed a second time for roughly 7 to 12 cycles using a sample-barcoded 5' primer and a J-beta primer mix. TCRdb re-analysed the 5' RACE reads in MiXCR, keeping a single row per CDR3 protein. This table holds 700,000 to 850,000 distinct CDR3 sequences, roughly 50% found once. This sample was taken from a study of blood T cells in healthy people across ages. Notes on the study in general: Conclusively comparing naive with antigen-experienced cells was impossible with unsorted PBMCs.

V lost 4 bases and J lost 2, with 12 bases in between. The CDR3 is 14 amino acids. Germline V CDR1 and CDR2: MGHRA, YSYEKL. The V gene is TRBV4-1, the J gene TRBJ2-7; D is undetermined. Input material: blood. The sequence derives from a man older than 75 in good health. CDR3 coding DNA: TGCGCCAGCAGCCCCTGGACGGAGACCTACGAGCAGTACTTC. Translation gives CASSPWTETYEQYF.